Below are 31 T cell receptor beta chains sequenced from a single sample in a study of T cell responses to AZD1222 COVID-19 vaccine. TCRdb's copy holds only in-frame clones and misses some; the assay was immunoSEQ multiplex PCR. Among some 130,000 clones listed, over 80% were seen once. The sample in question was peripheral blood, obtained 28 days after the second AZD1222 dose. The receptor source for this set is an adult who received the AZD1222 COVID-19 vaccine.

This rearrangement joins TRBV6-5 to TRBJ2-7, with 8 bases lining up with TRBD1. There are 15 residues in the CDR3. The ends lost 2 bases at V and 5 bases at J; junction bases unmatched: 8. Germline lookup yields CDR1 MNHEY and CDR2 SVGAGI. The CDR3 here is CASSYAGGQWNEQYF. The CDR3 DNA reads TGTGCCAGCAGTTACGCAGGGGGCCAGTGGAACGAGCAGTACTTC.

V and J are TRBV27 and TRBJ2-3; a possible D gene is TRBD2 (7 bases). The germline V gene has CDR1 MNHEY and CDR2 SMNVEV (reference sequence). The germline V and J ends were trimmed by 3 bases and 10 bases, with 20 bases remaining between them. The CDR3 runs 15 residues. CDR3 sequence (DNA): TGTGCCAGCAGTTTTGGCGGGGGCTACGTGAATCCGCAGTATTTT. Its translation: CASSFGGGYVNPQYF.

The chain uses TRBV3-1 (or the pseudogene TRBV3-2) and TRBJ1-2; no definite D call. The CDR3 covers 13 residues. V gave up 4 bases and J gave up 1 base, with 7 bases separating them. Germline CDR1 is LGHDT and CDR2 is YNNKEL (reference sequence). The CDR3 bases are TGTGCCAGCAGCCCAAGTTATAACTATGGCTACACCTTC. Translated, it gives CASSPSYNYGYTF.

CDR3 nucleotide sequence: TGTGCCAGCAGTTACCAGCGGGCGGTTGAAGCTTTCTTT. This sequence encodes CASSYQRAVEAFF. This chain connects TRBV6-5 to TRBJ1-1, with D uncertain. From germline, CDR1 is MNHEY and CDR2 SVGAGI. V was pared by 2 bases and J by 7 bases, with 11 bases between. This CDR3 has 13 residues.

CDR3 nucleotide sequence: TGTGCCAGCAGCTTTGGCCTCACTAACTATGGCTACACCTTC. It is translated as CASSFGLTNYGYTF. The chain carries TRBV5-6 and TRBJ1-2; D remains ambiguous. CDR3 length: 14 residues. Trimming took off 2 bases at V and 0 bases at J, with 8 bases between the two ends. Germline V gene data show CDR1 as SGHDT and CDR2 as YYEEEE.

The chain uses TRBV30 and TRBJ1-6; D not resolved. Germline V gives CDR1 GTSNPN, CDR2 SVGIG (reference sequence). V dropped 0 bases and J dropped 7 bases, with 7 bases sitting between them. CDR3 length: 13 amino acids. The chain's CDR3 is CAWSVSGNSPLHF. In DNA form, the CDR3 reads TGTGCCTGGAGTGTATCTGGGAATTCACCCCTCCACTTT.

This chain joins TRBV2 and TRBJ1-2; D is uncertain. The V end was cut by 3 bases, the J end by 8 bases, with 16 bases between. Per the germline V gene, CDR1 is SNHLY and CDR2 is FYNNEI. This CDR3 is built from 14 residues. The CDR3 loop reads CASSDQRALTGYTF. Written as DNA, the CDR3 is TGTGCCAGCAGTGATCAAAGGGCCCTCACGGGCTACACCTTC.

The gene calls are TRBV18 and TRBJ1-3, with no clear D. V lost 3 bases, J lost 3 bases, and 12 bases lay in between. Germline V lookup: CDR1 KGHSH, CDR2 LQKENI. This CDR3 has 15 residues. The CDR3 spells CASSPQPGIGNTIYF. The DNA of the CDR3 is TGTGCCAGCTCACCTCAGCCGGGGATTGGAAACACCATATATTTT.

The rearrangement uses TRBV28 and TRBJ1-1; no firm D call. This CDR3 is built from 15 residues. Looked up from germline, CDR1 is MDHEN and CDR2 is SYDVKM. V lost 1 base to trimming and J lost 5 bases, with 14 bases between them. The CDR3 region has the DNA TGTGCCAGCAGTTTATTACGGGTAAGACGGACTGAAGCTTTCTTT. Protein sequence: CASSLLRVRRTEAFF.

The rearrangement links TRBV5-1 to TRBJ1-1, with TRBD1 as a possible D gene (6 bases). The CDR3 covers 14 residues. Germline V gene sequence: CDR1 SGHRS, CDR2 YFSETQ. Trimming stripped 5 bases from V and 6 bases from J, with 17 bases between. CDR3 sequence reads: CASRLPGGGAEAFF. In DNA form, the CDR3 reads TGCGCCAGCAGACTGCCCGGGGGCGGGGCTGAAGCTTTCTTT.

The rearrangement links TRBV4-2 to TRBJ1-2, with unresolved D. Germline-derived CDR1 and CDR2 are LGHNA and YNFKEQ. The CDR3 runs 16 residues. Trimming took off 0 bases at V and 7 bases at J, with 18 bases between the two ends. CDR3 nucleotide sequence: TGTGCCAGCAGCCAAGAACCCGGCTCCCGGGTGGCTGGCTACACCTTC. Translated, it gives CASSQEPGSRVAGYTF.

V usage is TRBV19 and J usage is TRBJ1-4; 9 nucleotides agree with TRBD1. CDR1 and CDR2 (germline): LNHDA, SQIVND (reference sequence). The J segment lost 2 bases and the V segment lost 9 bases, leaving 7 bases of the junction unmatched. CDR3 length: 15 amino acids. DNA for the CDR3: TGTGCCAGCGGTCCCGGGACAGGGACTAATGAAAAACTGTTTTTT. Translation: CASGPGTGTNEKLFF.

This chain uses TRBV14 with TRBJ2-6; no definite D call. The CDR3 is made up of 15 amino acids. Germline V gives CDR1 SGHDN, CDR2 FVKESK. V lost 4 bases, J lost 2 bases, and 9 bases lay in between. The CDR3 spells CASSPPRTGANVLTF. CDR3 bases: TGTGCCAGCAGCCCCCCGCGGACTGGGGCCAACGTCCTGACTTTC. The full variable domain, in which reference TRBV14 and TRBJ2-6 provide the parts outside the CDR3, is EAGVTQFPSHSVIEKGQTVTLRCDPISGHDNLYWYRRVMGKEIKFLLHFVKESKQDESGMPNNRFLAERTGGTYSTLKVQPAELEDSGVYFCASSPPRTGANVLTFGAGSRLTVL.

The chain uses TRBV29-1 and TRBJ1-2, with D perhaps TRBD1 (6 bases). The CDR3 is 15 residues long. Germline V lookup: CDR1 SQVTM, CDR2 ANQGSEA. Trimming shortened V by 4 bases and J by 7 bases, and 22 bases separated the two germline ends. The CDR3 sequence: CSVVGGTGSETGYTF. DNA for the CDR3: TGCAGCGTTGTCGGTGGTACAGGGTCCGAAACTGGCTACACCTTC. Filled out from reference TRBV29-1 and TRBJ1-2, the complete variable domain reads SAVISQKPSRDICQRGTSLTIQCQVDSQVTMMFWYRQQPGQSLTLIATANQGSEATYESGFVIDKFPISRPNLTFSTLTVSNMSPEDSSIYLCSVVGGTGSETGYTFGSGTRLTVV.

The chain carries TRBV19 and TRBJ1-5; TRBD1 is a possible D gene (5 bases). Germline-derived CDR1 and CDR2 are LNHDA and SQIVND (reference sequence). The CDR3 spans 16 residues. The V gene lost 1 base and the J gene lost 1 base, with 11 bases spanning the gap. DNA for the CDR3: TGTGCCAGTAGTATAGGCGGGGGTCTAAGCAATCAGCCCCAGCATTTT. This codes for CASSIGGGLSNQPQHF.

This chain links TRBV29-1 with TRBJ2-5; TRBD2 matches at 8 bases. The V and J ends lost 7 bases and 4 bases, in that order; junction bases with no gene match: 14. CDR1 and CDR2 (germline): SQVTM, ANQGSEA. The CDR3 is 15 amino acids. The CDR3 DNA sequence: TGCAGCGCCCTATTCCCTCCAGCGGGGGCAGAGACCCAGTACTTC. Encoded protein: CSALFPPAGAETQYF.

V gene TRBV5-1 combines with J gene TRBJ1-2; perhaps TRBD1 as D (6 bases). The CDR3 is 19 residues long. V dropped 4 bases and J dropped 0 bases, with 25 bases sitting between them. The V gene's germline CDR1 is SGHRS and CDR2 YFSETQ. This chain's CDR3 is CASSMPRGSVGISNYGYTF. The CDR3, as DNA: TGCGCCAGCAGCATGCCCAGGGGCAGCGTAGGTATTTCTAACTATGGCTACACCTTC. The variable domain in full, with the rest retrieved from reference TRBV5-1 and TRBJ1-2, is KAGVTQTPRYLIKTRGQQVTLSCSPISGHRSVSWYQQTPGQGLQFLFEYFSETQRNKGNFPGRFSGRQFSNSRSEMNVSTLELGDSALYLCASSMPRGSVGISNYGYTFGSGTRLTVV.

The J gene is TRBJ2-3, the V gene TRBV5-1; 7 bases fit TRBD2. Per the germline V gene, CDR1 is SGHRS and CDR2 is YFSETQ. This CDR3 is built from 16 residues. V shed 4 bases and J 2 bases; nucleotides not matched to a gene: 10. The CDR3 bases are TGCGCCAGCAGCCAAGTCTCGGGGGGACCCACAGATACGCAGTATTTT. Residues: CASSQVSGGPTDTQYF.

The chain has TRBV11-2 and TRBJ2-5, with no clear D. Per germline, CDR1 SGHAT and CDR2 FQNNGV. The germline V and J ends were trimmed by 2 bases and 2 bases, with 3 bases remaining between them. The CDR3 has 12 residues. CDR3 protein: CASSLHQETQYF. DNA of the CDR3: TGTGCCAGCAGCTTACATCAAGAGACCCAGTACTTC.

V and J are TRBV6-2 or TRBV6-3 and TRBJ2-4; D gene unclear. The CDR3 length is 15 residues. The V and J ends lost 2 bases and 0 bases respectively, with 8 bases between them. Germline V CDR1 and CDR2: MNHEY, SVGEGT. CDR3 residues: CASSYTNLAKNIQYF. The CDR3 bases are TGTGCCAGCAGTTACACGAACCTAGCCAAAAACATTCAGTACTTC.

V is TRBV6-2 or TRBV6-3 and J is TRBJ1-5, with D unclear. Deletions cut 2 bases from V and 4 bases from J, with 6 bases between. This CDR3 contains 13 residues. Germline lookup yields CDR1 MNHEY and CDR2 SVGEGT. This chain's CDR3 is CASSYLQNQPQHF. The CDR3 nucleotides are TGTGCCAGCAGTTACCTCCAGAATCAGCCCCAGCATTTT.

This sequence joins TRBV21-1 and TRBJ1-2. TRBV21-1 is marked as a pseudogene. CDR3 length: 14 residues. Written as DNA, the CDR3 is TGTGCCAGCAGCACTCCGGAAAGTGACTATGGCTACACCTTC. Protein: CASSTPESDYGYTF.

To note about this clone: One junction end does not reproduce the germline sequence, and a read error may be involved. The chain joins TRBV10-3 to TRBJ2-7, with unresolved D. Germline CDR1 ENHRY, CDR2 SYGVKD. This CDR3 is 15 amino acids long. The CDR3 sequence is CAISESPGAPTYLDF. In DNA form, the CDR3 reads TGTGCCATCAGTGAGTCCCCCGGAGCTCCTACGTATTTGGACTTC.

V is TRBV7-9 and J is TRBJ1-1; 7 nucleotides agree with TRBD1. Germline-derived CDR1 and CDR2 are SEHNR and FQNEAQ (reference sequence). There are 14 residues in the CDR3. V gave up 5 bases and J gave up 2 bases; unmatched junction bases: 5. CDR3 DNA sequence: TGTGCCAGCAGCCCGCGACAGGGAAACACTGAAGCTTTCTTT. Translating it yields CASSPRQGNTEAFF. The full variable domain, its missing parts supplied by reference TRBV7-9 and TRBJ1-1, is DTGVSQNPRHKITKRGQNVTFRCDPISEHNRLYWYRQTLGQGPEFLTYFQNEAQLEKSRLLSDRFSAERPKGSFSTLEIQRTEQGDSAMYLCASSPRQGNTEAFFGQGTRLTVV.

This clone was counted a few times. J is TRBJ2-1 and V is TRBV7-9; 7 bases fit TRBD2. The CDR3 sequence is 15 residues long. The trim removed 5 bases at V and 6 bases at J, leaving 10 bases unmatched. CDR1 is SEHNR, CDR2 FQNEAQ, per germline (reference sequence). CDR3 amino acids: CASSAPGGSLNEQFF. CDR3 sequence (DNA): TGTGCCAGCAGCGCGCCCGGGGGGTCCCTCAATGAGCAGTTCTTC.

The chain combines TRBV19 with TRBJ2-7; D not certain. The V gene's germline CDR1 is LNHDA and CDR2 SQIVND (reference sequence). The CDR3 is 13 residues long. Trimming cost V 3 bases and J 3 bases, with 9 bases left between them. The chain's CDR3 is CASSIGPNYEQYF. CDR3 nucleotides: TGTGCCAGTAGTATTGGGCCGAACTACGAGCAGTACTTC. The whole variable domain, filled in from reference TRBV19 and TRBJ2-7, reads DGGITQSPKYLFRKEGQNVTLSCEQNLNHDAMYWYRQDPGQGLRLIYYSQIVNDFQKGDIAEGYSVSREKKESFPLTVTSAQKNPTAFYLCASSIGPNYEQYFGPGTRLTVT.

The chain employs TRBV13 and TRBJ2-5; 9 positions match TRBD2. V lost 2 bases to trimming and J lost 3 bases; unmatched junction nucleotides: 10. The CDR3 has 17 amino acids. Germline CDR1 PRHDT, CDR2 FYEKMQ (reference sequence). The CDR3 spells CASSLSSWRGGKETQYF. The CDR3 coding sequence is TGTGCCAGCAGCTTATCAAGTTGGCGGGGGGGAAAAGAGACCCAGTACTTC. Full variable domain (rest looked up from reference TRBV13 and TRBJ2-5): AAGVIQSPRHLIKEKRETATLKCYPIPRHDTVYWYQQGPGQDPQFLISFYEKMQSDKGSIPDRFSAQQFSDYHSELNMSSLELGDSALYFCASSLSSWRGGKETQYFGPGTRLLVL.

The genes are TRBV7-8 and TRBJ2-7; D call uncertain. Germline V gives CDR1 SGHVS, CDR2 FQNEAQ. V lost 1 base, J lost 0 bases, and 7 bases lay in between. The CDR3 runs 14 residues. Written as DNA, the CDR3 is TGTGCCAGCAGCTTAGTAGCTTACTCCTACGAGCAGTACTTC. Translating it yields CASSLVAYSYEQYF.

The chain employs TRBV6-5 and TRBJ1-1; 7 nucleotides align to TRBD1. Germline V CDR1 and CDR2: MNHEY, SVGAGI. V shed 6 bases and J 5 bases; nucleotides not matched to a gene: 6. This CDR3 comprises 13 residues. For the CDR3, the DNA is TGTGCCAGCAGGGACGGACAGGTGACTGAAGCTTTCTTT. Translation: CASRDGQVTEAFF.

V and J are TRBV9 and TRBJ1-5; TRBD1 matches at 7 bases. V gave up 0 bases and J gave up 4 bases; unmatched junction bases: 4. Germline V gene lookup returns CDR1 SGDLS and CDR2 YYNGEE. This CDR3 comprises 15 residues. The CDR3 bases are TGTGCCAGCAGCGTAGGGGGACAGCCGAATCAGCCCCAGCATTTT. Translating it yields CASSVGGQPNQPQHF.

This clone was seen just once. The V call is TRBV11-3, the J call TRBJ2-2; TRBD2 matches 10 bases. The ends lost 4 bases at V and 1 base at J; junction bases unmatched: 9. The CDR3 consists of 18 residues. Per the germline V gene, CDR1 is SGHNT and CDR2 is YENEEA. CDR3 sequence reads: CASSSIWASGGNTGELFF. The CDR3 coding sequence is TGTGCCAGCAGCTCTATTTGGGCTAGCGGGGGGAACACCGGGGAGCTGTTTTTT.